This TCR beta chain originates from a study of blood T cell repertoires in COVID-19. Study at large: COVID-19 samples collected from the United States, Italy and Spain covered acute and convalescent phases. T cells, B-cell-depleted T cells, or PBMCs supplied cDNA or gDNA.

The CDR3 loop spans 16 amino acids. Sequencing used immunoSEQ multiplex PCR; TCRdb keeps in-frame clones, though not all of them. The sample yields around 170,000 clones, around 83% seen once. The rearrangement joins TRBV12-2 to TRBJ1-1; TRBD1 is the table's D call and was not checked against the DNA. TRBV12-2 has pseudogene status. What was sequenced was peripheral blood. This clonotype was sampled from a woman aged 30 to 39 with active or convalescent COVID-19. CDR3: CASRLARTEMNTEAFF. CDR3 bases: TGTGCAAGTCGCTTAGCCCGGACAGAGATGAACACTGAAGCTTTCTTT.